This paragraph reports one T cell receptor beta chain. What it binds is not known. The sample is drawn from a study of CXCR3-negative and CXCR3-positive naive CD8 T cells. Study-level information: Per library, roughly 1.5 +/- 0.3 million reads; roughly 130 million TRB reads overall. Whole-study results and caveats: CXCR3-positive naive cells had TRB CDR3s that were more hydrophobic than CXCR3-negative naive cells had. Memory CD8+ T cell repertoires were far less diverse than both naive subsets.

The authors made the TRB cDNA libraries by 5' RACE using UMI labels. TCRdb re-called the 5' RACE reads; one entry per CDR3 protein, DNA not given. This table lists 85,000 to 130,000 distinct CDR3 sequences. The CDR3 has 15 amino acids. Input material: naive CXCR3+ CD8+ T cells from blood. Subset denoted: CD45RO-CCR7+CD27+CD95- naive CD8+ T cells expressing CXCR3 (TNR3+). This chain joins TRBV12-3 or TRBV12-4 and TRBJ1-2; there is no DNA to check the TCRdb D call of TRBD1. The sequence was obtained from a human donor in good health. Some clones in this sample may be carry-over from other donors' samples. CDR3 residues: CASSLRGSNERGYTF.